The next 16 T cell receptor beta chains were all read from a single sample in a study of sequential checkpoint blockade in melanoma. Sequencing was performed with immunoSEQ multiplex PCR; in TCRdb, only in-frame clones are kept and a portion is missing. The sample records about 32,000 clones, around 82% being singletons. Described treatment: randomized to nivolumab then ipilimumab (arm A) or the reverse (arm B). The input for sequencing was CD8+ T cells sorted from blood (inferred from file names), taken from a patient given nivolumab and ipilimumab in sequence. The receptors here all came from a human donor with melanoma.

The chain has TRBV7-9 and TRBJ1-5; unclear D gene. Germline V lookup: CDR1 SEHNR, CDR2 FQNEAQ (reference sequence). CDR3 length equals 14 residues. Trimming shortened V by 5 bases and J by 0 bases, and 8 bases separated the two germline ends. The CDR3 loop is CASSPLGSNQPQHF. The CDR3 coding sequence is TGTGCCAGCAGCCCCCTAGGTAGCAATCAGCCCCAGCATTTT.

The gene calls are TRBV7-9 and TRBJ2-5; 7 bases fit TRBD2. This CDR3 comprises 15 residues. The junction had 10 bases not matched to a gene; V was cut back by 5 bases and J by 4 bases. Germline CDR1 is SEHNR and CDR2 is FQNEAQ (reference sequence). CDR3 DNA: TGTGCCAGCAGCAACCAACTGGTAGCGGGAGAGACCCAGTACTTC. Protein: CASSNQLVAGETQYF.

This chain uses TRBV7-3 with TRBJ1-1, with D perhaps TRBD1 (6 bases). V was trimmed by 5 bases and J by 1 base, leaving 14 bases between them. This CDR3 region has 15 residues. Germline V gene data show CDR1 as SGHTA and CDR2 as FQGTGA. For the CDR3, the DNA is TGTGCCAGCAGCCCGTCGACAGGAGAGAACACTGAAGCTTTCTTT. It codes for CASSPSTGENTEAFF.

The J gene is TRBJ2-5, the V gene TRBV6-5; possible D gene TRBD2, 5 bases. V lost 6 bases, J lost 5 bases, and 19 bases lay in between. This CDR3 is 15 amino acids long. Per germline, CDR1 MNHEY and CDR2 SVGAGI. DNA for the CDR3: TGTGCCAGCAGCACCTCTCCCGGGGTATGGGAGACCCAGTACTTC. The encoded protein is CASSTSPGVWETQYF.

This chain uses TRBV5-6 with TRBJ2-7, with a tentative D call TRBD2 (6 bases). The germline V gene has CDR1 SGHDT and CDR2 YYEEEE. This CDR3 is 15 amino acids long. Trimming removed 7 bases from V and 3 bases from J, with 20 bases in between. The CDR3 region is CASLSSDGGDYEQYF. DNA for the CDR3: TGTGCCAGCTTATCGAGCGACGGGGGAGACTACGAGCAGTACTTC.

J is TRBJ1-1 and V is TRBV9, with TRBD1 matching over 8 bases. V dropped 2 bases and J dropped 6; count of bases not matched to a gene: 6. CDR3 length: 14 amino acids. The germline CDR1 and CDR2 sequences are SGDLS and YYNGEE. CDR3 coding DNA: TGTGCCAGCAGCGTGTCAGGGGGCTGGTCTGAAGCTTTCTTT. It translates to CASSVSGGWSEAFF.

This chain links TRBV2 with TRBJ2-7; TRBD2 aligns across 7 bases. The CDR3 has 15 amino acids. Looked up from germline, CDR1 is SNHLY and CDR2 is FYNNEI. V shed 1 base and J 4 bases; nucleotides not matched to a gene: 7. CDR3 DNA sequence: TGTGCCAGCAGTGAAGGGCTAGCGGAGACTTACGAGCAGTACTTC. Its translation is CASSEGLAETYEQYF. Full variable domain (missing parts from reference TRBV2 and TRBJ2-7): EPEVTQTPSHQVTQMGQEVILRCVPISNHLYFYWYRQILGQKVEFLVSFYNNEISEKSEIFDDQFSVERPDGSNFTLKIRSTKLEDSAMYFCASSEGLAETYEQYFGPGTRLTVT.

The chain is built from TRBV7-9 and TRBJ2-7; TRBD1 aligns across 10 bases. V shed 4 bases and J 5 bases; nucleotides not matched to a gene: 8. Germline CDR1 SEHNR, CDR2 FQNEAQ (reference sequence). CDR3 length equals 15 residues. DNA for the CDR3: TGTGCCAGCAGCTGGGCGGGACAGGGGACGGACGAGCAGTACTTC. This sequence encodes CASSWAGQGTDEQYF.

In DNA form, the CDR3 reads TGTGCCAGCAGTTACGGACAGGGGGGGACCTACGAGCAGTACTTC. Its protein product is CASSYGQGGTYEQYF. The J gene is TRBJ2-5, the V gene TRBV28, with 10 bases that match TRBD1. The DNA matches TRBJ2-7 better at its end, which makes the J call doubtful. CDR3 length equals 15 residues. The germline CDR1 and CDR2 sequences are MDHEN and SYDVKM.

This clone was counted once. V gene TRBV7-2 combines with J gene TRBJ2-1; a possible D gene is TRBD2 (5 bases). CDR3 size: 14 residues. Germline V gene sequence: CDR1 SGHTA, CDR2 FQGNSA. Trimming took 3 bases from V and 2 from J, leaving 8 bases between them. This CDR3 reads CASSLPGTYNEQFF. The CDR3 nucleotides read TGTGCCAGCAGCTTGCCGGGGACCTACAATGAGCAGTTCTTC.

The genes are TRBV28 and TRBJ1-1, with D possibly matching TRBD1 (6 bases). The ends were cut back, 3 bases at V and 11 bases at J, with 22 bases in the middle. Germline CDR1 and CDR2: MDHEN and SYDVKM. The CDR3 loop spans 15 amino acids. The CDR3 nucleotides are TGTGCCAGCAGTTTCCCTCCCGACAACAGGGAGGGCGCTTTCTTT. Amino acids: CASSFPPDNREGAFF.

This clone appeared once. V usage is TRBV28 and J usage is TRBJ2-7; 11 nucleotides line up with TRBD2. Germline V gives CDR1 MDHEN, CDR2 SYDVKM. Trimming cost V 3 bases and J 0 bases; bases outside gene matches: 4. The CDR3 is made up of 16 amino acids. The CDR3 sequence: CASSFTGTSGSYEQYF. The DNA of the CDR3 is TGTGCCAGCAGTTTCACCGGGACTAGCGGCTCCTACGAGCAGTACTTC. The complete variable domain, with remaining parts taken from reference TRBV28 and TRBJ2-7, reads DVKVTQSSRYLVKRTGEKVFLECVQDMDHENMFWYRQDPGLGLRLIYFSYDVKMKEKGDIPEGYSVSREKKERFSLILESASTNQTSMYLCASSFTGTSGSYEQYFGPGTRLTVT.

The J gene is TRBJ2-1, the V gene TRBV7-8; 11 bases fit TRBD2. Losses at the gene ends were 1 base for V and 0 bases for J; bases not matched to a gene: 5. The germline gives CDR1 SGHVS, CDR2 FQNEAQ. The CDR3 is 18 residues long. CDR3 nucleotides: TGTGCCAGCAGCTTAGGCCTAGCGGGGGGAAGCTCCTACAATGAGCAGTTCTTC. It codes for CASSLGLAGGSSYNEQFF.

This clone has a single count. The chain recombines TRBV4-1 with TRBJ1-1; TRBD1 matches at 7 bases. The CDR3 runs 12 residues. The V and J ends lost 5 bases and 4 bases, in that order; junction bases with no gene match: 1. The germline V gene encodes CDR1 MGHRA and CDR2 YSYEKL. The CDR3 reads CASSSGGTEAFF. In nucleotides, the CDR3 is TGCGCCAGCAGCTCAGGGGGCACTGAAGCTTTCTTT.

The chain links TRBV19 to TRBJ2-7, with D maybe TRBD1 (5 bases). CDR3 length equals 14 residues. Germline CDR1 LNHDA, CDR2 SQIVND (reference sequence). Trimming took 1 base from V and 2 from J, leaving 9 bases between them. CDR3: CASSIGGLAYEQYF. The CDR3 region has the DNA TGTGCCAGTAGTATAGGGGGCCTGGCCTACGAGCAGTACTTC. Using reference TRBV19 and TRBJ2-7 for the parts outside the CDR3, the full variable domain is DGGITQSPKYLFRKEGQNVTLSCEQNLNHDAMYWYRQDPGQGLRLIYYSQIVNDFQKGDIAEGYSVSREKKESFPLTVTSAQKNPTAFYLCASSIGGLAYEQYFGPGTRLTVT.

The rearrangement links TRBV2 to TRBJ2-7; the D is unclear. Germline loops: CDR1 SNHLY, CDR2 FYNNEI. CDR3 size: 15 residues. Trimming left V 3 bases short and J 4 bases short, with 16 bases between. DNA of the CDR3: TGTGCCAGCAGTGAGTCGGGTCCTCCGTTGTACGAGCAGTACTTC. Translated, it gives CASSESGPPLYEQYF.